The clone carrying this T cell receptor (beta chain) was picked up one time. The data were taken from a study of cytomegalovirus exposure and HLA in healthy donors. Both 60 Vbeta primers and 13 Jbeta primers went into the PCR. TCRdb's copy holds only in-frame clones and misses some; the assay was immunoSEQ multiplex PCR. Found here are under 150,000 clones, roughly 79% of them singletons; the top ten hold about 1.8%. The receptor was isolated from a woman between 50 and 59 years old in good health and CMV-seronegative. The source material was PBMCs.

CDR3 loop: CAWRGGADTYNEQFF. In nucleotides, the CDR3 is TGTGCCTGGAGGGGGGGAGCGGACACCTACAATGAGCAGTTCTTC. The V call is TRBV30, the J call TRBJ2-1; TRBD2 might be the D (6 bases). The CDR3 spans 15 residues. CDR1 and CDR2 from the germline V gene are GTSNPN and SVGIG (reference sequence). Trimming cost V 3 bases and J 2 bases, with 14 bases left between them.